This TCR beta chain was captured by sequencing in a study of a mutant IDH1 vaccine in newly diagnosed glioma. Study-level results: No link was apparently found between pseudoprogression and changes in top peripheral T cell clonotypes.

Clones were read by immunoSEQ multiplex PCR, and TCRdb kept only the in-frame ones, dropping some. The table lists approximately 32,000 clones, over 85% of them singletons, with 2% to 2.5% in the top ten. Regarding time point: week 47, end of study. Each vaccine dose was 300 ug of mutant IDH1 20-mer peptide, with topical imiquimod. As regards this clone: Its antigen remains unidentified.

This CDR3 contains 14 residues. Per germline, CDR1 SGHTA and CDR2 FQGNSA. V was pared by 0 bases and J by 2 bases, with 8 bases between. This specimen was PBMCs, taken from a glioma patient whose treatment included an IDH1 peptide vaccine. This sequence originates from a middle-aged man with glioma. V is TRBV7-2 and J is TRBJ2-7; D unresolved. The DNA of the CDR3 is TGTGCCAGCAGCTTAGCTTCCGGAACCTACGAGCAGTACTTC. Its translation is CASSLASGTYEQYF. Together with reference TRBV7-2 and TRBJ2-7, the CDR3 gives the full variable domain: GAGVSQSPSNKVTEKGKDVELRCDPISGHTALYWYRQSLGQGLEFLIYFQGNSAPDKSGLPSDRFSAERTGGSVSTLTIQRTQQEDSAVYLCASSLASGTYEQYFGPGTRLTVT.